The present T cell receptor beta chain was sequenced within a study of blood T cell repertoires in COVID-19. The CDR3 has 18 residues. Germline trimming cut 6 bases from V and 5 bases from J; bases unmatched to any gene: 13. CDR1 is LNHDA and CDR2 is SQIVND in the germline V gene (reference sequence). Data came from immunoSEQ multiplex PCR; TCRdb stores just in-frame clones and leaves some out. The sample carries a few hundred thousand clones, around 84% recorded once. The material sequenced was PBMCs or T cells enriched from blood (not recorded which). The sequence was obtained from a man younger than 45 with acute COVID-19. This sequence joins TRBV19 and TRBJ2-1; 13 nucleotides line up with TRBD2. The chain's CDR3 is CASSLRRLAGGIHNEQFF. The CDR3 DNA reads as TGTGCCAGTAGCCTGCGTCGACTAGCGGGAGGCATCCACAATGAGCAGTTCTTC. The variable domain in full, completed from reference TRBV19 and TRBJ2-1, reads DGGITQSPKYLFRKEGQNVTLSCEQNLNHDAMYWYRQDPGQGLRLIYYSQIVNDFQKGDIAEGYSVSREKKESFPLTVTSAQKNPTAFYLCASSLRRLAGGIHNEQFFGPGTRLTVL.